Presented here are 14 T cell receptor beta chains from one specimen sequenced in a study of T cells after yellow fever vaccination. One entry per CDR3 protein results from TCRdb running MiXCR on the 5' RACE reads. The data show hundreds of thousands of distinct CDR3 sequences, roughly 4% seen once. This sample comprised PBMCs, obtained on the day of the yellow fever booster vaccination. The receptors originated from a young man who received the YFV17D yellow fever vaccine.

This clonotype has more than one count but fewer than ten. V usage is TRBV6-5 and J usage is TRBJ1-2, with 9 bases matching TRBD1. With V trimmed by 1 base and J by 8 bases, 5 bases remained unmatched. CDR1 is MNHEY, CDR2 SVGAGI, per germline. The CDR3 spans 14 residues. The DNA of the CDR3 is TGTGCCAGCAGTTACTTAGGGACAGGGAGAGGCTACACCTTC. It specifies CASSYLGTGRGYTF.

The CDR3 is CASSYTYNEQFF. The CDR3 DNA sequence: TGTGCCAGCAGCTATACCTACAATGAGCAGTTCTTC. The chain is built from TRBV7-2 and TRBJ2-1; D not resolved. The length of the CDR3 is 12 residues. Trimming shortened V by 4 bases and J by 2 bases, and 3 bases separated the two germline ends. CDR1 is SGHTA, CDR2 FQGNSA, per germline.

The gene calls are TRBV10-3 and TRBJ1-1; D unclear. The germline V gene encodes CDR1 ENHRY and CDR2 SYGVKD. Trimming took 4 bases from V and 1 from J, leaving 10 bases between them. This CDR3 has 14 residues. As DNA, the CDR3 is TGTGCCATCAGTGCCCCGGGCCAGAACACTGAAGCTTTCTTT. It specifies CAISAPGQNTEAFF.

This clonotype has at least ten counts. The chain joins TRBV7-2 to TRBJ2-1; D might be TRBD2 (6 bases). CDR1 and CDR2 from the germline V gene are SGHTA and FQGNSA. Trimming cost V 6 bases and J 1 base, with 13 bases left between them. The CDR3 consists of 15 residues. The CDR3 coding sequence is TGTGCCAGCAGTTTCCTAGCGCAATCCTACAATGAGCAGTTCTTC. It codes for CASSFLAQSYNEQFF.

This chain links TRBV6-6 with TRBJ1-6; no clear D. The CDR3 loop spans 11 amino acids. Trimming stripped 4 bases from V and 9 bases from J, with 4 bases between. CDR1 is MNHNY and CDR2 is SVGAGI in the germline V gene (reference sequence). The DNA for the CDR3 is TGTGCCAGCAGTTTTGGTTCACCCCTCCACTTT. It is translated as CASSFGSPLHF.

This clonotype was seen ten or more times. In DNA, the CDR3 is TGTGCCAGCAGTTTGTCAACAGGGAACACTGAAGCTTTCTTT. Translating it yields CASSLSTGNTEAFF. The J gene is TRBJ1-1, the V gene TRBV12-3 or TRBV12-4, with TRBD1 as a possible D gene (5 bases). The CDR3 extends over 14 amino acids. The V end lost 3 bases, the J end lost 1 base, and 9 bases lay between the germline ends.

This clonotype was detected ten times or more. This rearrangement joins TRBV20-1 to TRBJ2-1, with 9 nucleotides matching TRBD2. This CDR3 comprises 14 residues. CDR1 DFQATT and CDR2 SNEGSKA come from the germline V gene (reference sequence). Trimming cost V 6 bases and J 5 bases; bases outside gene matches: 8. CDR3 nucleotide sequence: TGCAGTGCGGCGGGGGGGCCGCTAAACAATGAGCAGTTCTTC. Its translation: CSAAGGPLNNEQFF.

This sequence joins TRBV11-1 and TRBJ2-3, with D perhaps matching TRBD2 (6 bases). The CDR3 runs to 15 residues. Germline assignment: CDR1 SGHAT and CDR2 FQDESV (reference sequence). Trimming took 6 bases from V and 4 from J, leaving 17 bases between them. The CDR3 sequence: CASSHFQTRADTQYF. The CDR3 nucleotides read TGTGCCAGCAGTCATTTCCAGACTAGGGCAGATACGCAGTATTTT.

This clonotype was observed at least ten times. The chain uses TRBV27 and TRBJ2-2; D gene ambiguous. V gave up 4 bases and J gave up 5 bases, with 17 bases separating them. The germline V gene has CDR1 MNHEY and CDR2 SMNVEV (reference sequence). The CDR3 length is 16 residues. The DNA of the CDR3 is TGTGCCAGCAGTTCCCCGTTTAGGGCTAGAACCGGGGAGCTGTTTTTT. Translating gives CASSSPFRARTGELFF.

This clonotype was counted ten times or more. The chain uses TRBV21-1 and TRBJ1-5. TRBV21-1 is a pseudogene locus. The CDR3 has 12 residues. Here the CDR3 reads CASSKAGRPQHF. The CDR3 coding sequence is TGTGCCAGCAGCAAAGCCGGGAGACCCCAGCATTTT.

In this sample, this clonotype turned up many times. The rearrangement links TRBV7-6 to TRBJ2-7; TRBD2 is a possible D gene (7 bases). With 0 bases removed from V and 0 bases from J, the gap between germline ends came to 15 bases. Germline CDR1 and CDR2: SGHVS and FNYEAQ. There are 17 residues in the CDR3. In DNA form, the CDR3 reads TGTGCCAGCAGCTTAGCGAGGTTTGCGGGGGCCTCCTACGAGCAGTACTTC. Protein: CASSLARFAGASYEQYF.

This clonotype has more than one count but fewer than ten. The rearrangement uses TRBV6-2 or TRBV6-3 and TRBJ2-1; 9 positions match TRBD2. CDR1 and CDR2 from the germline V gene are MNHEY and SVGEGT. Losses at the gene ends were 7 bases for V and 3 bases for J; bases not matched to a gene: 1. The CDR3 consists of 13 residues. The chain's CDR3 is CASTSGDYNEQFF. CDR3 DNA sequence: TGTGCCAGCACTAGCGGGGACTACAATGAGCAGTTCTTC.

This clonotype was found a few times. The V and J genes are TRBV6-5 and TRBJ2-1; D gene unclear. Trimming left V 2 bases short and J 5 bases short, with 7 bases between. The CDR3 is made up of 13 amino acids. Germline V CDR1 and CDR2: MNHEY, SVGAGI. CDR3 nucleotide sequence: TGTGCCAGCAGTTACCTTCCCGACAATGAGCAGTTCTTC. Protein sequence: CASSYLPDNEQFF.

Ten or more counts support this clonotype. V usage is TRBV11-2 and J usage is TRBJ2-4; 11 nucleotides align to TRBD2. This CDR3 contains 15 residues. The germline V gene has CDR1 SGHAT and CDR2 FQNNGV. After removal of 5 bases from V and 9 bases from J, the junction contained 9 bases not matched to a gene. Written as DNA, the CDR3 is TGTGCCAGCAGCGAAAATAGCGGGGGGGTCGGCATTCAGTACTTC. Residues: CASSENSGGVGIQYF.